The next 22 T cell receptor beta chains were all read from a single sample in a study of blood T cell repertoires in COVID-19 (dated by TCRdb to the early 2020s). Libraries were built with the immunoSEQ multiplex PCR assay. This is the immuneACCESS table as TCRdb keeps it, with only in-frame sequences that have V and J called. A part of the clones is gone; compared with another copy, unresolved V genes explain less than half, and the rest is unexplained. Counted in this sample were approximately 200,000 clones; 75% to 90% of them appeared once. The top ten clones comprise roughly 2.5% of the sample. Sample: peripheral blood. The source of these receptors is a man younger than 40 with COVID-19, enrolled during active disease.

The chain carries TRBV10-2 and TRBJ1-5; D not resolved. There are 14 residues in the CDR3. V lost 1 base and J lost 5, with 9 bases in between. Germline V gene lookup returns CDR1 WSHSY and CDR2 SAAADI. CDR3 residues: CASSEYESDQPQHF. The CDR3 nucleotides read TGCGCCAGCAGTGAGTACGAGTCCGATCAGCCCCAGCATTTT.

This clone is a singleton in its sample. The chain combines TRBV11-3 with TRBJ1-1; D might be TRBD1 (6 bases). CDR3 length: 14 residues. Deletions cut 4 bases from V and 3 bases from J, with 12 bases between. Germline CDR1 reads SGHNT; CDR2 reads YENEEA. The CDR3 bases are TGTGCCAGCAGCTCCCGGGACACGGACACTGAAGCTTTCTTT. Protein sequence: CASSSRDTDTEAFF.

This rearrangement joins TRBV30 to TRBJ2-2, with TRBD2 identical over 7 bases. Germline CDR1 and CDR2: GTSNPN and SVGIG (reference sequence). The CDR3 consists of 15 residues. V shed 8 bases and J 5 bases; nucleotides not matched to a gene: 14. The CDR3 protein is CAVSLGGKETGELFF. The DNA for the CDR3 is TGTGCCGTCTCCCTCGGGGGGAAGGAGACCGGGGAGCTGTTTTTT. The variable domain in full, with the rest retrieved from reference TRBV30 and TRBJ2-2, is SQTIHQWPATLVQPVGSPLSLECTVEGTSNPNLYWYRQAAGRGLQLLFYSVGIGQISSEVPQNLSASRPQDRQFILSSKKLLLSDSGFYLCAVSLGGKETGELFFGEGSRLTVL.

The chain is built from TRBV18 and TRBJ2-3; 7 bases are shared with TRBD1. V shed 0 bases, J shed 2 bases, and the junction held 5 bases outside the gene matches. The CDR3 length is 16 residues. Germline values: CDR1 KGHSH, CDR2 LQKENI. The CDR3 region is CASSPPSQGNTDTQYF. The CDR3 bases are TGTGCCAGCTCACCACCATCACAGGGGAACACAGATACGCAGTATTTT.

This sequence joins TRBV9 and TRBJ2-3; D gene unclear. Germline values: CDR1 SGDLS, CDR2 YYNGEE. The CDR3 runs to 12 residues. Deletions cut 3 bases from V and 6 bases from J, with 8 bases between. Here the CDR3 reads CASSGNLDTQYF. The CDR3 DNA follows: TGTGCCAGCAGCGGCAACTTGGATACGCAGTATTTT.

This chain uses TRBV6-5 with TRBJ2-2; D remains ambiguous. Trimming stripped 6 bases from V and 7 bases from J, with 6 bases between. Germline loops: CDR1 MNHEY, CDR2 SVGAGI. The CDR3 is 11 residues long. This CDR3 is CASSHYGELFF. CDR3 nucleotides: TGTGCCAGCAGCCACTACGGGGAGCTGTTTTTT.

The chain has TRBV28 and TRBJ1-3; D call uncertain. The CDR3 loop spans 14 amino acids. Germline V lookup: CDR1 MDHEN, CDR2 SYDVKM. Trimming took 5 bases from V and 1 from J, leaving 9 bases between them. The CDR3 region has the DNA TGTGCCAGCAGTCGCGCCGGGTCTGGAAACACCATATATTTT. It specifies CASSRAGSGNTIYF.

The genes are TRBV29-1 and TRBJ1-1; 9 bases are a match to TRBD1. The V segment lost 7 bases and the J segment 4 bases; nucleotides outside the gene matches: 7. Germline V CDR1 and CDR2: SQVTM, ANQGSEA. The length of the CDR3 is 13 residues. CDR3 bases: TGCAGCGCCGGGACAGGGTTGAGCACTGAAGCTTTCTTT. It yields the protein CSAGTGLSTEAFF.

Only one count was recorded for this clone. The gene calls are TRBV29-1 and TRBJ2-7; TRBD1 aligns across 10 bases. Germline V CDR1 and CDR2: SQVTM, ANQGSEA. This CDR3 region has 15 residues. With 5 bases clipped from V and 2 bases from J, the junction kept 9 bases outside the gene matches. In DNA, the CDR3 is TGCAGCGTTCCCGGGACAGGGGTAAGGACCTACGAGCAGTACTTC. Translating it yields CSVPGTGVRTYEQYF.

CDR3 amino acids: CASSLLSQGETQYF. The CDR3 DNA follows: TGTGCCAGCTCACTATTATCACAGGGAGAGACCCAGTACTTC. The chain carries TRBV18 and TRBJ2-5; TRBD1 might be the D (6 bases). Per germline, CDR1 KGHSH and CDR2 LQKENI. With 4 bases removed from V and 4 bases from J, the gap between germline ends came to 13 bases. This CDR3 has 14 residues.

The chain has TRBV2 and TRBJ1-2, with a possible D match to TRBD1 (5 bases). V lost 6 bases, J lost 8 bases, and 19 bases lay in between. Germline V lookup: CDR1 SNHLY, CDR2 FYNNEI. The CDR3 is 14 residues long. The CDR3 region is CASRAGKGVAGYTF. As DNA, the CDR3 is TGTGCCAGCAGGGCAGGGAAGGGCGTGGCGGGCTACACCTTC.

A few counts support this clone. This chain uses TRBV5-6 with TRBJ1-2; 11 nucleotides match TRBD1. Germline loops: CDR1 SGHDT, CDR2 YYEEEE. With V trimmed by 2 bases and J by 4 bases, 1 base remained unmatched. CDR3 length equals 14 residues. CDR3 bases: TGTGCCAGCAGCTTAGGACAGGGGGCCTATGGCTACACCTTC. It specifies CASSLGQGAYGYTF.

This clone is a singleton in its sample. CDR3 DNA: TGTGCCAGTACCCCGGACAGGGGGGATTATGGCTACACCTTC. This codes for CASTPDRGDYGYTF. The chain recombines TRBV19 with TRBJ1-2; 10 nucleotides line up with TRBD1. There are 14 residues in the CDR3. V trimming: 7 bases; J trimming: 5 bases; junction bases outside the gene matches: 7. Germline assignment: CDR1 LNHDA and CDR2 SQIVND (reference sequence). The whole variable domain, filled in from reference TRBV19 and TRBJ1-2, reads DGGITQSPKYLFRKEGQNVTLSCEQNLNHDAMYWYRQDPGQGLRLIYYSQIVNDFQKGDIAEGYSVSREKKESFPLTVTSAQKNPTAFYLCASTPDRGDYGYTFGSGTRLTVV.

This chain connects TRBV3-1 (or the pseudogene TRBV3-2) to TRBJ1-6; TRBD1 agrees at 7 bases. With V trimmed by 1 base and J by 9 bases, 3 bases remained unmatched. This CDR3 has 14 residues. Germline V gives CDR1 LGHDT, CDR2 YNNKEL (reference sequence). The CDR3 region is CASSQGQGGSPLHF. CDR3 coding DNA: TGTGCCAGCAGCCAAGGACAGGGAGGTTCACCCCTCCACTTT.

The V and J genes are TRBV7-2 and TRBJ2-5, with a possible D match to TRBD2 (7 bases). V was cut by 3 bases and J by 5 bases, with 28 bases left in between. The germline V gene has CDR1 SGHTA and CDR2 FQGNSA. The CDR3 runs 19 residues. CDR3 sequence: CASSFSSMRLGGPGETQYF. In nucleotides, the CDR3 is TGTGCCAGCAGCTTCTCGTCTATGCGATTGGGGGGGCCAGGGGAGACCCAGTACTTC.

This chain's CDR3 is CASSLRQGQGRDPNYGYTF. The CDR3 nucleotides read TGTGCCAGCAGCTTGAGGCAGGGCCAGGGCCGAGATCCTAACTATGGCTACACCTTC. The J gene is TRBJ1-2, the V gene TRBV7-2; D perhaps matches TRBD1 (5 bases). Germline V gene data show CDR1 as SGHTA and CDR2 as FQGNSA. The CDR3 consists of 19 residues. V gave up 3 bases and J gave up 0 bases, with 23 bases separating them. Full variable domain (missing parts from reference TRBV7-2 and TRBJ1-2): GAGVSQSPSNKVTEKGKDVELRCDPISGHTALYWYRQSLGQGLEFLIYFQGNSAPDKSGLPSDRFSAERTGGSVSTLTIQRTQQEDSAVYLCASSLRQGQGRDPNYGYTFGSGTRLTVV.

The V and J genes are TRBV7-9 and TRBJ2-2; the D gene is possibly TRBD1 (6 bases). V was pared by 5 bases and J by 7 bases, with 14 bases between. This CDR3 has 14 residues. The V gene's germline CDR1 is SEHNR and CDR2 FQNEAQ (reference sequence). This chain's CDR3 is CASSPSGVNGELFF. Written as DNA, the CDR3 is TGTGCCAGCAGCCCCTCAGGGGTAAACGGGGAGCTGTTTTTT.

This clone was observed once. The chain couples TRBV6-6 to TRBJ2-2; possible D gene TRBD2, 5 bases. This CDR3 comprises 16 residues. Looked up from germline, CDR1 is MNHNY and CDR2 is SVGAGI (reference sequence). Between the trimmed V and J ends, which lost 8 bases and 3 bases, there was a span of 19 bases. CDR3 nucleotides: TGTGCCAGCTTTTCTCAACGGGGAGAGGACACCGGGGAGCTGTTTTTT. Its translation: CASFSQRGEDTGELFF.

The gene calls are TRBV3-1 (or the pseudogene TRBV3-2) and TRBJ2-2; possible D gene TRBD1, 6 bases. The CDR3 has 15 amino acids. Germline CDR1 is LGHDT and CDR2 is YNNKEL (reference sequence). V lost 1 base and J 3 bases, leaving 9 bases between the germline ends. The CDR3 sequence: CASSQVTGYTGELFF. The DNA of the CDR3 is TGTGCCAGCAGCCAAGTAACAGGGTACACCGGGGAGCTGTTTTTT.

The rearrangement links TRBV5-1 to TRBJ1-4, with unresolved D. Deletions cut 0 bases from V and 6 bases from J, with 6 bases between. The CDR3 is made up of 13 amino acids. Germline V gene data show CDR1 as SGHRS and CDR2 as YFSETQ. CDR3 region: CASSLDRDEKLFF. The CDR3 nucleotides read TGCGCCAGCAGCTTGGACCGGGATGAAAAACTGTTTTTT.

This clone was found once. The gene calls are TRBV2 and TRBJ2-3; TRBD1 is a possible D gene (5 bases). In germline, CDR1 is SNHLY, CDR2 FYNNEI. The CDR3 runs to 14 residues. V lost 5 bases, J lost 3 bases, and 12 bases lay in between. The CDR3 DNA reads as TGTGCCAGCAGTAAGCAGGGTGGGACAGATACGCAGTATTTT. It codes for CASSKQGGTDTQYF. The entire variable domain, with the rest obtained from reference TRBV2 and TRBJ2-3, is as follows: EPEVTQTPSHQVTQMGQEVILRCVPISNHLYFYWYRQILGQKVEFLVSFYNNEISEKSEIFDDQFSVERPDGSNFTLKIRSTKLEDSAMYFCASSKQGGTDTQYFGPGTRLTVL.

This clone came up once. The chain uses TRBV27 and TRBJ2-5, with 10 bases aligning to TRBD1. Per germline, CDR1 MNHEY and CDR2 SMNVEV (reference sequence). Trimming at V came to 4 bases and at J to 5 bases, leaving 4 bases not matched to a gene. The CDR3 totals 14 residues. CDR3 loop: CASSSRQGAETQYF. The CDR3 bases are TGTGCCAGCAGTTCCCGACAGGGGGCTGAGACCCAGTACTTC.